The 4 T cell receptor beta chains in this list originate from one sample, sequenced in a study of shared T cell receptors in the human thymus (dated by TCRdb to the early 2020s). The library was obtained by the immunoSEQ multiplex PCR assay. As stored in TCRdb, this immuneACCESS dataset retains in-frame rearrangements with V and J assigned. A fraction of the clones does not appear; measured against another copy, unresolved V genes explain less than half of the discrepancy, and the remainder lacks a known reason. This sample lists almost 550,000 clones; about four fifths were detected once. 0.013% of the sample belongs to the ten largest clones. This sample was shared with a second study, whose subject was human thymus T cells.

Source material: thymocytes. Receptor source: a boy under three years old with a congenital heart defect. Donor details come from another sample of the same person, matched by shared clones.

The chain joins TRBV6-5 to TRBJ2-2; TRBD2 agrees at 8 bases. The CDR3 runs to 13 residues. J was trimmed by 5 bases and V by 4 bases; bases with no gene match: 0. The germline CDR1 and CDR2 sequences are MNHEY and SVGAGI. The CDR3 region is CASSLAGTGELFF. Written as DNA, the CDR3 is TGTGCCAGCAGTTTAGCGGGAACCGGGGAGCTGTTTTTT.

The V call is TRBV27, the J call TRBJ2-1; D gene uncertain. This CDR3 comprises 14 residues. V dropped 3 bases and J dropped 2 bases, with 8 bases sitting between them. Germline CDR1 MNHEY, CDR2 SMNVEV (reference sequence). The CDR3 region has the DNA TGTGCCAGCAGTTTCTCCAGGCCCTACAATGAGCAGTTCTTC. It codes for CASSFSRPYNEQFF.

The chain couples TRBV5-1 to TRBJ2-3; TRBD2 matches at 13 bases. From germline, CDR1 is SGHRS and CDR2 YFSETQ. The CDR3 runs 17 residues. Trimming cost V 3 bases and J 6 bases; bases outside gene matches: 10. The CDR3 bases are TGCGCCAGCAGCTACCGACGGACTAGCGGGAGTGGCGATACGCAGTATTTT. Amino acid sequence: CASSYRRTSGSGDTQYF.

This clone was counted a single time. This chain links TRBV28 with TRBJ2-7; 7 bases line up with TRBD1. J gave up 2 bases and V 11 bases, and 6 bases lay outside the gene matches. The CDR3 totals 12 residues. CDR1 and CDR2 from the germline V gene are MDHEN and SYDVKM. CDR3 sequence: CAGSTGAYEQYF. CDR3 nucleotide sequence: TGTGCCGGATCTACAGGGGCCTACGAGCAGTACTTC.